What follows is one T cell receptor (beta chain) and its context. Trimming stripped 3 bases from V and 2 bases from J, with 9 bases between. The CDR3 extends over 13 amino acids. The germline V gene encodes CDR1 GTSNPN and CDR2 SVGIG (reference sequence). The data derive from a study of technical replicates of blood from a few donors. The repertoire was sequenced with immunoSEQ multiplex PCR; TCRdb's copy has only in-frame clones and lacks some. The data contain over 70,000 clones, approximately 95% of them singletons. The sequencing sample was made of T cells isolated from PBMCs. J is TRBJ2-3 and V is TRBV30, with D maybe TRBD1 (5 bases). The receptor comes from a human donor in good health. The CDR3 loop reads CAWRSGNTDTQYF. The CDR3, as DNA: TGTGCCTGGAGATCAGGGAACACAGATACGCAGTATTTT.